What follows are 26 T cell receptor beta chains derived from one specimen sequenced in a study of human T cells and chemical hapten exposure. In TCRdb, the RACE reads were re-called with MiXCR into one record per CDR3 protein. The sample holds 70,000 to 90,000 distinct CDR3 sequences, 10% seen once. Time point specified: patch test 2, 6 weeks after DPC sensitization. The sample's treatment: therapeutic diphenylcyclopropenone sensitization with weekly scalp DPC. The sample was whole blood, taken in connection with sensitization to the hapten diphenylcyclopropenone (DPC). These receptors originate from a woman in her fifties or sixties with alopecia areata. Some clones in this sample may be carry-over from other donors' samples.

This clonotype was found a few times. The V call is TRBV6-6, the J call TRBJ2-2; the match to TRBD2 covers 12 bases. Per the germline V gene, CDR1 is MNHNY and CDR2 is SVGAGI (reference sequence). The V and J ends lost 0 bases and 5 bases, in that order; junction bases with no gene match: 7. The CDR3 covers 18 residues. The chain's CDR3 is CASSYSKTSGSLTGELFF. Here the CDR3 DNA reads TGTGCCAGCAGTTACTCAAAGACTAGCGGGAGCTTAACCGGGGAGCTGTTTTTT.

The V gene is TRBV9, the J gene TRBJ2-1, with 9 nucleotides matching TRBD1. The CDR3 extends over 16 amino acids. Germline-derived CDR1 and CDR2 are SGDLS and YYNGEE. V shed 0 bases and J 3 bases; nucleotides not matched to a gene: 4. The CDR3 loop is CASSVATGQGYNEQFF. CDR3 nucleotide sequence: TGTGCCAGCAGCGTAGCTACGGGACAGGGCTACAATGAGCAGTTCTTC.

This clonotype was picked up a small number of times. The chain combines TRBV6-1 with TRBJ1-1; weak D call: TRBD1 (5 bases). V gave up 2 bases and J gave up 6 bases, with 13 bases separating them. From germline, CDR1 is MNHNS and CDR2 SASEGT. The CDR3 is 14 residues long. The CDR3 DNA sequence: TGTGCCAGCAGTGAAATCAGGGATCCCCCTGAAGCTTTCTTT. Amino acid sequence: CASSEIRDPPEAFF.

The V gene is TRBV20-1, the J gene TRBJ1-4; D is unresolved. Germline-derived CDR1 and CDR2 are DFQATT and SNEGSKA (reference sequence). V was clipped by 2 bases and J by 5 bases, with 6 bases between them. The CDR3 runs to 12 residues. The CDR3 nucleotides are TGCAGTGCTAGACACCAAAATGAAAAACTGTTTTTT. Translation: CSARHQNEKLFF.

This clonotype was picked up a small number of times. This chain uses TRBV10-2 with TRBJ2-5; either TRBD1 or TRBD2 may fit D (5 bases each). V shed 6 bases and J shed 5 bases, with 19 bases lying between them. The CDR3 extends over 15 amino acids. Germline-derived CDR1 and CDR2 are WSHSY and SAAADI. The DNA of the CDR3 is TGCGCCAGCAGGGAGGACTCATCAGAGGGGGAGACCCAGTACTTC. This sequence encodes CASREDSSEGETQYF.

This clonotype was detected ten times or more. The chain couples TRBV15 to TRBJ2-2, with a possible D match to TRBD2 (5 bases). The germline V and J ends were trimmed by 1 base and 8 bases, with 11 bases remaining between them. The CDR3 loop spans 14 amino acids. Germline V gene data show CDR1 as LNHNV and CDR2 as YYDKDF (reference sequence). The chain's CDR3 is CATSRVQRQGELFF. The CDR3 coding sequence is TGTGCCACCAGCAGAGTTCAGCGGCAAGGGGAGCTGTTTTTT.

The chain couples TRBV5-6 to TRBJ2-7; no clear D. The CDR3 runs to 11 residues. Germline assignment: CDR1 SGHDT and CDR2 YYEEEE. V lost 0 bases and J 13 bases, leaving 11 bases between the germline ends. CDR3: CASSLGSKNYF. For the CDR3, the DNA is TGTGCCAGCAGCTTGGGGAGTAAAAACTACTTC. Full variable domain (outside the CDR3, taken from reference TRBV5-6 and TRBJ2-7): DAGVTQSPTHLIKTRGQQVTLRCSPKSGHDTVSWYQQALGQGPQFIFQYYEEEERQRGNFPDRFSGHQFPNYSSELNVNALLLGDSALYLCASSLGSKNYFGPGTRLTVT.

This clonotype was counted ten times or more. The chain couples TRBV6-5 to TRBJ2-7; tentative D call: TRBD2 (6 bases). The CDR3 totals 13 residues. Germline V CDR1 and CDR2: MNHEY, SVGAGI. V lost 6 bases to trimming and J lost 3 bases, with 12 bases between them. As DNA, the CDR3 is TGTGCCAGCAGGGACGGCGGGGACTACGAGCAGTACTTC. It encodes CASRDGGDYEQYF.

There are many counts of this clonotype. The genes are TRBV12-3 or TRBV12-4 and TRBJ2-1, with 8 nucleotides matching TRBD2. The CDR3 runs 13 residues. The CDR3 is CGSGVAGYNEQFF. In nucleotides, the CDR3 is TGTGGTTCCGGGGTAGCGGGATACAATGAGCAGTTCTTC.

This CDR3 is CASSGPLVAGDDYEQYF. In nucleotides, the CDR3 is TGTGCCAGCAGCGGCCCCCTTGTCGCGGGCGACGACTACGAGCAGTACTTC. The chain links TRBV28 to TRBJ2-7, with D tentatively TRBD2 (5 bases). This CDR3 has 17 residues. The ends were cut back, 6 bases at V and 3 bases at J, with 24 bases in the middle. From germline, CDR1 is MDHEN and CDR2 SYDVKM.

This clonotype came up many times. This chain links TRBV28 with TRBJ2-7; 7 nucleotides line up with TRBD1. The V and J ends lost 2 bases and 1 base, in that order; junction bases with no gene match: 5. CDR1 MDHEN and CDR2 SYDVKM come from the germline V gene. This CDR3 spans 15 amino acids. In nucleotides, the CDR3 is TGTGCCAGCAGTTTACCGGGACAGACGTCCTACGAGCAGTACTTC. It yields the protein CASSLPGQTSYEQYF.

The V and J genes are TRBV7-2 and TRBJ2-2; TRBD2 matches 11 bases. V gave up 4 bases and J gave up 1 base; unmatched junction bases: 8. The germline CDR1 and CDR2 sequences are SGHTA and FQGNSA. This CDR3 has 18 residues. The CDR3 loop is CASSSNLAGGLNTGELFF. The CDR3 DNA follows: TGTGCCAGCAGCTCTAATCTAGCGGGGGGCCTGAACACCGGGGAGCTGTTTTTT. Drawing the rest from reference TRBV7-2 and TRBJ2-2, the complete variable domain is GAGVSQSPSNKVTEKGKDVELRCDPISGHTALYWYRQSLGQGLEFLIYFQGNSAPDKSGLPSDRFSAERTGGSVSTLTIQRTQQEDSAVYLCASSSNLAGGLNTGELFFGEGSRLTVL.

This clonotype was picked up a small number of times. This chain uses TRBV10-1 with TRBJ2-5; tentative D call: TRBD2 (6 bases). V was cut by 3 bases and J by 6 bases, with 23 bases left in between. This CDR3 has 17 residues. The V gene's germline CDR1 is WNHNN and CDR2 SYGVQD (reference sequence). The CDR3 DNA is TGCGCCAGCAGTGAAGGTTTTTGCCCCGGGAGAGGAAAGACCCAGTACTTC. Protein product: CASSEGFCPGRGKTQYF.

Points on this clonotype: The final CDR3 position lacks the conserved phenylalanine or tryptophan, pointing to a likely read error. V gene TRBV28 combines with J gene TRBJ1-3; unclear D gene. Germline V gene lookup returns CDR1 MDHEN and CDR2 SYDVKM. V was cut by 5 bases and J by 6 bases, with 8 bases left in between. There are 12 residues in the CDR3. The CDR3, as DNA: TGTGCCAGCAGTCGAGCCCTAAACACCATATATTCT. Its protein is CASSRALNTIYS.

This clonotype was found many times. This chain connects TRBV29-1 to TRBJ2-7, with 8 bases aligning to TRBD1. The trim removed 6 bases at V and 4 bases at J, leaving 8 bases unmatched. Germline assignment: CDR1 SQVTM and CDR2 ANQGSEA. The CDR3 contains 13 residues. The DNA of the CDR3 is TGCAGCGTACCGGACAGGGCCGGATACGAGCAGTACTTC. Translating gives CSVPDRAGYEQYF.

This clonotype was picked up many times. The V gene is TRBV7-9, the J gene TRBJ2-3; 12 bases are shared with TRBD2. This CDR3 has 15 amino acids. Per germline, CDR1 SEHNR and CDR2 FQNEAQ (reference sequence). V trimming: 1 base; J trimming: 5 bases; junction bases outside the gene matches: 1. CDR3 in amino acids: CASSLVTSGRDTQYF. For the CDR3, the DNA is TGTGCCAGCAGCTTAGTGACTAGCGGGAGAGATACGCAGTATTTT.

This clonotype was counted many times. The chain employs TRBV13 and TRBJ2-3; D gene uncertain. The CDR3 is made up of 13 amino acids. CDR1 is PRHDT and CDR2 is FYEKMQ in the germline V gene (reference sequence). V dropped 3 bases and J dropped 2 bases, with 6 bases sitting between them. The CDR3 here is CASSFQTTDTQYF. The CDR3 DNA reads as TGTGCCAGCAGCTTCCAGACCACAGATACGCAGTATTTT.

This clonotype was seen only a few times. The chain is built from TRBV5-5 and TRBJ1-5, with D maybe TRBD1 (5 bases). CDR3 size: 15 residues. V lost 0 bases and J lost 1, with 8 bases in between. From germline, CDR1 is SGHKS and CDR2 YYEKEE (reference sequence). CDR3 protein: CASSLAGLSNQPQHF. CDR3 sequence (DNA): TGTGCCAGCAGCTTGGCAGGGCTCAGCAATCAGCCCCAGCATTTT.

CDR3 protein: CASSPGNEKLFF. The CDR3 DNA reads TGTGCCAGCAGCCCGGGTAATGAAAAACTGTTTTTT. The chain joins TRBV7-8 to TRBJ1-4; D call uncertain. CDR3 length: 12 residues. Deletions cut 5 bases from V and 4 bases from J, with 5 bases between. Per germline, CDR1 SGHVS and CDR2 FQNEAQ.

The chain recombines TRBV11-2 with TRBJ2-1; 12 bases fit TRBD2. The CDR3 contains 15 residues. V trimming: 5 bases; J trimming: 5 bases; junction bases outside the gene matches: 4. The germline V gene encodes CDR1 SGHAT and CDR2 FQNNGV. The CDR3 region is CASSPRLAGDNEQFF. CDR3 coding DNA: TGTGCCAGCAGCCCACGACTAGCGGGAGACAATGAGCAGTTCTTC.

Many counts were recorded for this clonotype. The rearrangement uses TRBV10-3 and TRBJ2-1; no firm D call. Germline loops: CDR1 ENHRY, CDR2 SYGVKD. This CDR3 comprises 13 residues. Trimming took off 4 bases at V and 9 bases at J, with 13 bases between the two ends. CDR3 bases: TGTGCCATCAGTGCCCCTATGGGAAGTGAGCAGTTCTTC. Its translation: CAISAPMGSEQFF.

This chain uses TRBV5-5 with TRBJ2-3; the D is unclear. This CDR3 spans 13 amino acids. With 6 bases removed from V and 5 bases from J, the gap between germline ends came to 13 bases. CDR1 is SGHKS, CDR2 YYEKEE, per germline (reference sequence). The CDR3 bases are TGTGCCAGCACGGTTCGGGTCGTAGATACGCAGTATTTT. Protein: CASTVRVVDTQYF.

In its sample, this clonotype was seen many times. The chain links TRBV20-1 to TRBJ2-1; D may be TRBD2 (5 bases). The V end lost 3 bases, the J end lost 3 bases, and 12 bases lay between the germline ends. The CDR3 loop spans 14 amino acids. The germline V gene encodes CDR1 DFQATT and CDR2 SNEGSKA (reference sequence). The CDR3: CSASRDSFYNEQFF. For the CDR3, the DNA is TGCAGTGCTAGTCGGGATTCCTTCTACAATGAGCAGTTCTTC.

In this sample, this clonotype turned up a few times. This chain joins TRBV12-3 or TRBV12-4 and TRBJ2-4; D possibly corresponds to TRBD1 (7 bases). The CDR3 is made up of 17 amino acids. The germline V and J ends were trimmed by 5 bases and 0 bases, with 17 bases remaining between them. CDR3 in DNA: TGTGCCAGCAGTCCCCCGAGGAGGGGGCTAGCCAAAAACATTCAGTACTTC. It codes for CASSPPRRGLAKNIQYF.

This chain links TRBV29-1 with TRBJ2-3; 14 bases line up with TRBD2. The ends lost 3 bases at V and 0 bases at J; junction bases unmatched: 2. Germline V gene sequence: CDR1 SQVTM, CDR2 ANQGSEA. The CDR3 covers 16 residues. The CDR3 region is CSVDGTSGSSTDTQYF. The CDR3 coding sequence is TGCAGCGTTGACGGGACTAGCGGGAGCAGCACAGATACGCAGTATTTT.

This clonotype came up a few times. The chain joins TRBV6-2 or TRBV6-3 to TRBJ2-7, with 11 bases identical to TRBD2. V lost 2 bases, J lost 4 bases, and 10 bases stayed unmatched. This CDR3 has 17 amino acids. The germline V gene has CDR1 MNHEY and CDR2 SVGEGT. For the CDR3, the DNA is TGTGCCAGCAGTTACGCCCAACTAGCGGGAGTCAAGTACGAGCAGTACTTC. Its translation is CASSYAQLAGVKYEQYF.